Reported below is one T cell receptor beta chain. No antigen is known for it. No qualities accompany the bases; no much larger clone lies one base away. The cohort comprised around 700 healthy bone marrow donors. At the time of sampling, every cohort member was nominally healthy, though immune exposures that went unrecorded were likely present. The donor tested CMV seropositive, placing the donor among the roughly 300 seropositive members of the cohort. Every donor gave a peripheral blood sample, and the peripheral blood mononuclear cells from that sample were used for TCR beta sequencing. Genomic DNA extraction from the blood cell samples was performed with the Qiagen DNeasy Blood Extraction Kit. This entry comes from a study of cytomegalovirus exposure and HLA in healthy donors (dated by TCRdb to 2016 to 2017). Background for the entire study: According to an earlier analysis of 550 to 750 of the donors, about 170 million T cells yielded 90 million to 140 million unique TCR beta sequences and about 300 Gb of sequence data. An early release covering roughly 640 HLA-typed donors comprised approximately 300 gigabases of sequencing data and some 79 million unique TCR sequences. Of the 300 to 400 genotyped donors, approximately 83% fell in the genetic ancestry cluster associated with self-reported Caucasian donors. The aim of the study was to test whether cataloging public T cell receptors could identify signatures of past pathogen exposure. The T cell repertoires of 666 subjects were profiled by immunosequencing and related to cytomegalovirus serostatus. In addition to the first cohort of roughly 700 subjects, a separate validation cohort of 130 or so different subjects was used. To predict cytomegalovirus infection status, the study brought together high-throughput TCR immunosequencing, statistical association of individual TCRs with disease status, and machine learning. A later analysis re-examined previously published TCR beta repertoires from more than 600 donors and added high-resolution HLA genotyping to investigate patterns of TCR occurrence. In the later analysis, no new phenotypic data were used to find candidate immune exposures; instead, reliance was placed on TCR beta sequences and their occurrence across donors. To decide whether each TCR beta V gene segment behaved as functional or pseudogenic, an earlier analysis of 587 of the donors relied on high-throughput TCR beta sequencing. Donor age, sex, ethnicity and CMV serostatus were collected together with the repertoire data. A later genetic analysis used genome-wide SNP genotypes for about three fifths of the 666 donors, treating that subset as a discovery cohort. All discovery cohort repertoires had been generated on a single sequencing platform. HLA typing covered class I and class II loci at four-digit resolution. The number of typed donors differed by locus: about 620-640 for A, B, C, DRB1 and DQB1; approximately 540 for DQA1; around 580 for DPA1; and around 490 for DPB1. Five DR-DQ haplotypes were treated as single units for association and clustering because of strong linkage in the cohort. Among about 410 genotyped donors of the cohort, an average of approximately 200,000 unique TCR beta nucleotide sequences was sequenced per donor, of which 15% to 20% were non-productive.

Study-wide findings and limitations: A total of 164 TCR beta chains were listed by the study as associated with cytomegalovirus. Compared with the approximately 720-donor mean, donors in an Asian-associated ancestry cluster had fewer N-insertions in productive TCRs, according to a later genetic analysis. While some public TCRs were present in many individuals, most TCR sequences turned up only very rarely across donors. In a later analysis, several top co-occurrence clusters were reported to appear linked to parvovirus B19, influenza, CMV and Epstein-Barr virus. The 87-base-pair reads could not distinguish some IMGT-functional V segments, including TRBV6-2 and TRBV6-3, so those segments were excluded. In this cohort, only TCR beta chains were sequenced, and detectable features were limited by the absence of alpha or paired-chain data. In a later analysis, most CMV-associated TCR beta chains were found to appear HLA-restricted, with HLA associations seemingly driven largely by CMV exposure. In vitro tests confirmed that a few of the cytomegalovirus-associated TCR beta chains recognize cytomegalovirus antigens. Correlated functional status among segregating V segments might reflect linkage disequilibrium, but an unknown experimental factor could not be ruled out. Immune exposure information for the cohort was limited to CMV serostatus. Roughly uniform sequencing depth across donors was assumed in presence/absence analyses, although this assumption may not hold. In both the original and validation cohorts, the classifier was reported to diagnose cytomegalovirus status with high specificity and sensitivity. A cluster of highly shared sequence variants was judged likely to be a technical artifact of the sequencing pipeline. Because some donors lacked HLA typing at each locus, the association tests relied only on the typed subset. In a later analysis, HLA-associated TCR beta chains showed more clonal expansion and lower generation probabilities than non-associated chains that were equally common. A further reported finding was that TCR beta sequences accurately predicted the HLA-A and HLA-B alleles for most subjects in the first cohort. When HLA alleles, especially DR and DQ, strongly co-occurred, attributing TCR associations to individual alleles was difficult. The authors suggested that the approach could potentially be generalized to other disease states and immunological phenotypes. Because counts were too low, approximately 15 rarely observed V segments, including chromosome 9 orphons, were excluded from the earlier analysis of 500 to 700 of the donors. Specific HLA alleles were associated with 15,000 to 20,000 TCR beta sequences at a false discovery rate of 0.05 in a later analysis. An association between a missense DCLRE1C variant and V-gene and J-gene trimming of TCR beta chains was found in a later genetic analysis and replicated in an independent cohort. According to a later analysis, TCR association rates differed among HLA loci, with DRB1 alleles showing the most associated TCRs and HLA-C alleles showing the fewest. In an earlier analysis of around 600 of the donors, most TCR beta V segments appeared in productive rearrangements about 87% or about 30% of the time, broadly matching IMGT annotations.

The CDR3 measures 16 amino acids from cysteine to phenylalanine. This entry keeps only the CDR3 DNA: 48 bases, framed from base 1. CDR1 and CDR2 are drawn from the germline V gene (reference sequence): SEHNR, FQNEAQ. V and J lose 3 bases and 3 bases, and a span of 14 bases separates them. The protocol used for the library was the immunoSEQ multiplex PCR assay. The multiplex PCR relied on a mix of 60 forward primers for TCR Vbeta segments and 13 reverse primers for TCR Jbeta segments. Amplification of the CDR3 region of rearranged TCR beta genes was performed with a multiplex PCR assay on genomic DNA. The amplified TCR beta libraries were sequenced on the Illumina HiSeq System as 87-base-pair reads. In the original analysis: Across the 640 or so repertoires, a later analysis counted 80 million or so unique TCR beta chains, roughly 11 million of which were shared by at least two donors. Raw reads were error-corrected and collapsed into unique sequences with a nearest-neighbor algorithm that merged closely related sequences to remove PCR and sequencing errors. To assign V, D and J gene segments, CDR3 sequences were aligned to IMGT reference sequences. Each retained sequence needed at least a six-nucleotide match to both a V gene segment and a J gene segment. A rearrangement counted as productive if the CDR3 had no stop codons and remained in frame with V and J, and every other rearrangement counted as non-productive. Following IMGT convention, CDR3 was defined as the stretch from the second conserved V-encoded cysteine up to the conserved J-encoded phenylalanine. Sequences without an unambiguous match to a single V gene segment were excluded from the earlier analysis of about 630 of the donors. In an earlier analysis of more than 500 of the donors, a V segment was called functional when productive rearrangements were above 56.7%, and segregating when the standard deviation between donors exceeded 5%. A statistical classification framework was developed to diagnose cytomegalovirus status using the catalog of TCR beta chain sequences. In a later analysis, TCR nucleotide sequences were compared against IMGT/GENE-DB human TR gene sequences so that V and J genes could be assigned. The TCRdist pipeline was used in a later analysis to assign CDR3 sequences and most-parsimonious VDJ recombination scenarios. In a later analysis, each TCR beta chain was defined by its CDR3 amino acid sequence together with its V-gene family, and reads lacking a unique V-gene family were excluded. As a way to deal with suspected cross-contamination and a sequencing artifact, a later analysis dropped 450 to 600 nucleotide sequences that were highly shared and had low generation probability. A later analysis calculated a clonal expansion index for each public chain from normalized within-repertoire ranks of inferred template counts. In a later analysis, generation probabilities were computed with a VDJ recombination model fitted to out-of-frame rearrangements, and the resulting probabilities were checked against IGoR. In a later analysis, TCR-TCR, TCR-HLA and TCR-CMV co-occurrence was scored with hypergeometric tests, and a repertoire-size bias correction was applied to TCR pairs. A later analysis estimated false discovery rates by permuting HLA or CMV assignments 20 times. In a later analysis, co-occurring TCRs were grouped with DBSCAN, and TCRdist sequence similarity was added when clustering was performed within HLA-allele-positive subsets. Repertoires with fewer than 30,000 or more than 120,000 public chains were left out of co-occurrence clustering, as were four to six repertoires with anomalous nucleotide sharing. What TCRdb holds here is the immuneACCESS table cut down to in-frame rearrangements. Part of the clones is not present; checked against another copy, under half of the missing clones reflect an unresolved V gene, and the others are unexplained. Clone size and the V and J calls come from that table; the DNA yielded D and trimming. This sample has 110,000 or so clones in its table, and 65% to 80% of those were observed once. The leading ten clones occupy under 6.5% of the sample.

The sequence links TRBV7-9 to TRBJ1-4, with an unclear D gene assignment. The receptor was derived from a man between 18 and 35 years old in good health and CMV-seropositive. Sequenced material: PBMCs. The DNA sequence is as follows: TGTGCCAGCAGCTTTAAGTCTCTTGGGCCTAATGAAAAACTGTTTTTT. It translates as CASSFKSLGPNEKLFF.